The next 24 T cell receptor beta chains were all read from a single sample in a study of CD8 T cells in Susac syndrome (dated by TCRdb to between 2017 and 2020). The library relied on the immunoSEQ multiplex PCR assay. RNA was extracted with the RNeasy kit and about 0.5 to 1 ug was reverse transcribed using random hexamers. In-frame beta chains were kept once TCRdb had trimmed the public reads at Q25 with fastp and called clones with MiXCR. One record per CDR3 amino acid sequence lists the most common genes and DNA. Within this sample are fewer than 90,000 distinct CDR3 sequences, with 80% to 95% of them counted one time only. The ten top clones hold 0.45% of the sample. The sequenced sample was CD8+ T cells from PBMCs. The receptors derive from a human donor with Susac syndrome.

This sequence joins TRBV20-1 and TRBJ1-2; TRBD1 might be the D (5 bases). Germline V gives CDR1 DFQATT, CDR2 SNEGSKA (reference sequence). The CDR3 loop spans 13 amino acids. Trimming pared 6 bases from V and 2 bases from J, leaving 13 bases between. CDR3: CSAREEVNYGYTF. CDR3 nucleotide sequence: TGCAGTGCCAGGGAGGAGGTCAACTATGGCTACACCTTC.

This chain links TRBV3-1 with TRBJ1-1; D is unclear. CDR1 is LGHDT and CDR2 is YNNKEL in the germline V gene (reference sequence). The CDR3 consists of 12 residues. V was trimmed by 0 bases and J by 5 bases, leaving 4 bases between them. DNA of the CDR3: TGTGCCAGCAGCCAAGAAGGGACTGAAGCTTTCTTT. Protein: CASSQEGTEAFF.

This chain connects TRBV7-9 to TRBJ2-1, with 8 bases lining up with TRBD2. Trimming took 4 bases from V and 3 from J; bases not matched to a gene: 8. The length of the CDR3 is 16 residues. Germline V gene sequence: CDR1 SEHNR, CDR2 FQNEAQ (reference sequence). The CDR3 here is CASSSESGRGYNEQFF. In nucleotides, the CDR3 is TGTGCCAGCAGCTCCGAAAGCGGGAGAGGCTACAATGAGCAGTTCTTC.

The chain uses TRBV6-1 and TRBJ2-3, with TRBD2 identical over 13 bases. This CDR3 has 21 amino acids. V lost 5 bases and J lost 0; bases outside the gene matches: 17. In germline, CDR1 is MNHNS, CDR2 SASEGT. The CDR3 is CASSLHWTSGGPPESTDTQYF. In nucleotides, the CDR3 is TGTGCCAGCAGTCTCCACTGGACTAGCGGGGGCCCCCCCGAAAGCACAGATACGCAGTATTTT.

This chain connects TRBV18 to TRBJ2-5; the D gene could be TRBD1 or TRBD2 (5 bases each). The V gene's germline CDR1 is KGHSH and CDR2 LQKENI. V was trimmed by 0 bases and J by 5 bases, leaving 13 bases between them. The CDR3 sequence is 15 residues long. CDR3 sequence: CASSPPEGRLETQYF. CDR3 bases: TGTGCCAGCTCACCACCAGAGGGGCGCTTGGAGACCCAGTACTTC.

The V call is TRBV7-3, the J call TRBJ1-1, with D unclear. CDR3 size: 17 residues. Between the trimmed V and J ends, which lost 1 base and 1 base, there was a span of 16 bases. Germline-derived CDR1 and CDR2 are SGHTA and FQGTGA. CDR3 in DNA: TGTGCCAGCAGCTTAAGTAGTCGGGGTCGCGGGAACACTGAAGCTTTCTTT. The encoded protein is CASSLSSRGRGNTEAFF.

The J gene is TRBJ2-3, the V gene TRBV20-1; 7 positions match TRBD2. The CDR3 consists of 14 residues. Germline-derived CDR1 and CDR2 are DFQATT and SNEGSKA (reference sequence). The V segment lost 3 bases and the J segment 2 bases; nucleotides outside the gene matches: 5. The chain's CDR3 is CSASVGGPTDTQYF. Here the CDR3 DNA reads TGCAGTGCTAGTGTGGGAGGGCCCACAGATACGCAGTATTTT.

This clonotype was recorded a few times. Here the CDR3 DNA reads TGCGCCAGCAGCCAAGCGGCTACACCGACCTCCTACGAGCAGTACTTC. It is translated as CASSQAATPTSYEQYF. The V gene is TRBV4-1, the J gene TRBJ2-7; D call uncertain. Germline V CDR1 and CDR2: MGHRA, YSYEKL. CDR3 size: 16 residues. Between the trimmed V and J ends, which lost 1 base and 0 bases, there was a span of 13 bases.

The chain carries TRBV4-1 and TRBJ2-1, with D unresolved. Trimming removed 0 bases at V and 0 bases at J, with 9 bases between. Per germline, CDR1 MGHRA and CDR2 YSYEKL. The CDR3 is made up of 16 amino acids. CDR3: CASSQETISSYNEQFF. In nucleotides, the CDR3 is TGCGCCAGCAGCCAAGAGACGATAAGCTCCTACAATGAGCAGTTCTTC.

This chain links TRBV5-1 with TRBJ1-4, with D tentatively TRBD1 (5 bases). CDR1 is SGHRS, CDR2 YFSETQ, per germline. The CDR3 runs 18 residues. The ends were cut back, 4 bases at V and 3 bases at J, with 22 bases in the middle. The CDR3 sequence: CASSRSFRVEGPNEKLFF. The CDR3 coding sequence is TGCGCCAGCAGCCGCTCGTTTCGGGTGGAGGGGCCTAATGAAAAACTGTTTTTT. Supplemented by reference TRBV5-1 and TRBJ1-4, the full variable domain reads KAGVTQTPRYLIKTRGQQVTLSCSPISGHRSVSWYQQTPGQGLQFLFEYFSETQRNKGNFPGRFSGRQFSNSRSEMNVSTLELGDSALYLCASSRSFRVEGPNEKLFFGSGTQLSVL.

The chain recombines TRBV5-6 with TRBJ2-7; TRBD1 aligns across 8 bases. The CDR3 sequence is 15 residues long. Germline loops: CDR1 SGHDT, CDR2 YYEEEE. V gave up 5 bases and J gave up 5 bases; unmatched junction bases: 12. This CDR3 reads CASSPDRAPFHEQYF. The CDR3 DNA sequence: TGTGCCAGCAGTCCGGACAGGGCCCCTTTCCACGAGCAGTACTTC.

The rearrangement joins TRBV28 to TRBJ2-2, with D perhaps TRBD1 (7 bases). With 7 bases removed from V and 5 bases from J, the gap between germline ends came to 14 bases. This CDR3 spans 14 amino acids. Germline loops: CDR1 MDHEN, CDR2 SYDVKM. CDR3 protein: CASTLQGGTGELFF. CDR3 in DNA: TGTGCCAGCACCCTTCAGGGGGGTACCGGGGAGCTGTTTTTT.

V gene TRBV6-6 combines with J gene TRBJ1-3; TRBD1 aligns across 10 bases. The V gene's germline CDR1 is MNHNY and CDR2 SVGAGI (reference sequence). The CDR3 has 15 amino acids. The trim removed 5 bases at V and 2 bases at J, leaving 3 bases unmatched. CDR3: CASSAGTGAGNTIYF. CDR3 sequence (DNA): TGTGCCAGCAGTGCCGGGACAGGGGCTGGAAACACCATATATTTT.

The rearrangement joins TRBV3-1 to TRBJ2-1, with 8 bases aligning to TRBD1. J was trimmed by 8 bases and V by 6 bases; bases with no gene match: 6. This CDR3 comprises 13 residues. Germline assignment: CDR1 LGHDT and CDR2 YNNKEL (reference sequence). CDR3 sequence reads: CASRPDRGHEQFF. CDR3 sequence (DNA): TGTGCCAGCAGACCCGACAGGGGCCATGAGCAGTTCTTC.

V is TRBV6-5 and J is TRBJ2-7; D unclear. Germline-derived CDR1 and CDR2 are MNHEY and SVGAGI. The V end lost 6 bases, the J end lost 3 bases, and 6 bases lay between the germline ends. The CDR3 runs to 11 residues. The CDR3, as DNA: TGTGCCAGCAGGAAAAACTACGAGCAGTACTTC. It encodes CASRKNYEQYF.

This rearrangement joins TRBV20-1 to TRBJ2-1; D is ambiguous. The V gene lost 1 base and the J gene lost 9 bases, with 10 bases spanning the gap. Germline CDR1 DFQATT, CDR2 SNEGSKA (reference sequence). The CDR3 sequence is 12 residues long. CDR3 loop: CSARGRMGEQFF. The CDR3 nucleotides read TGCAGTGCTAGAGGCCGAATGGGTGAGCAGTTCTTC.

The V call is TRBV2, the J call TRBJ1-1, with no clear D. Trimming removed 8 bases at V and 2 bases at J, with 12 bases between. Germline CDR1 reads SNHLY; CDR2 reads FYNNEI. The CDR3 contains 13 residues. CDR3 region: CASAETGNTEAFF. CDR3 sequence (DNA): TGTGCCAGCGCAGAGACTGGCAACACTGAAGCTTTCTTT.

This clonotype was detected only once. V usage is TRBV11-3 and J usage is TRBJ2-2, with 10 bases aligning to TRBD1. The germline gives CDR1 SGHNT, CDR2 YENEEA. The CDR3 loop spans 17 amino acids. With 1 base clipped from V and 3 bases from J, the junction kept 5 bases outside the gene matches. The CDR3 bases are TGTGCCAGCAGCTTAGCCGGGACAGGGGCTTACACCGGGGAGCTGTTTTTT. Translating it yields CASSLAGTGAYTGELFF.

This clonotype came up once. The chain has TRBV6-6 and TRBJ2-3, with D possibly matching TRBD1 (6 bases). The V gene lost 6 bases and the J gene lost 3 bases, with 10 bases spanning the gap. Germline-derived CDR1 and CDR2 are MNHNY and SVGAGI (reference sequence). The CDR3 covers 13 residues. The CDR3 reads CASSNQGTDTQYF. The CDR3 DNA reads TGTGCCAGCAGCAACCAGGGGACAGATACGCAGTATTTT.

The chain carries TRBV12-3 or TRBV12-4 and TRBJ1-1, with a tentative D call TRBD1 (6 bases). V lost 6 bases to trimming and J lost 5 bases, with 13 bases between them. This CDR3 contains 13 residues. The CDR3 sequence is CASSPGAHTEAFF. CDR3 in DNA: TGTGCCAGCAGCCCAGGGGCGCATACTGAAGCTTTCTTT.

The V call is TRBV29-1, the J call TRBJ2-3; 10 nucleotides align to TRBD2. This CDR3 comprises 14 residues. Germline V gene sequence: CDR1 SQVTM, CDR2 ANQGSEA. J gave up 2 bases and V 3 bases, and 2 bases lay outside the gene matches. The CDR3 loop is CSVESGRATDTQYF. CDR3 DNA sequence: TGCAGCGTTGAGAGCGGGAGGGCCACAGATACGCAGTATTTT.

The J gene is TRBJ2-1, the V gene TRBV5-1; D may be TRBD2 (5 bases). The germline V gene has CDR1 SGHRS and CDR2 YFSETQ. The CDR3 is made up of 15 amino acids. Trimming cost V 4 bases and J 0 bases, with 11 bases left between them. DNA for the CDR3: TGCGCCAGCAGCGCGAAGCGGAGCTCCTACAATGAGCAGTTCTTC. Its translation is CASSAKRSSYNEQFF.

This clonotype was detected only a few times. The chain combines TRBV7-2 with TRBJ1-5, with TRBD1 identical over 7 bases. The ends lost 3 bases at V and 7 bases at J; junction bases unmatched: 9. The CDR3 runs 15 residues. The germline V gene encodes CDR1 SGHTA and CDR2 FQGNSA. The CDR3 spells CASSLAGGGAQPQHF. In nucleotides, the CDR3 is TGTGCCAGCAGCTTGGCAGGGGGGGGAGCCCAGCCCCAGCATTTT.

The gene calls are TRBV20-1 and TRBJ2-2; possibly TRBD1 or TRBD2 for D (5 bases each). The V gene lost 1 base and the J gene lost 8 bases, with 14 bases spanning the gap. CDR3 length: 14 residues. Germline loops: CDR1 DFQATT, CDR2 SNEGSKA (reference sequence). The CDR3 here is CSARGGPGSGELFF. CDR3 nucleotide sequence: TGCAGTGCTAGAGGGGGACCGGGATCAGGGGAGCTGTTTTTT.